The 28 T cell receptor beta chains reported below all come from one sample, sequenced in a study of Graves' ophthalmopathy and Graves' hyperthyroidism. TCR beta CDR3 amplification used RNA transcripts. An opening RT-PCR round employed HTBI primers and preceded a second-round multiplex PCR. TCRdb itself ran the multiplex PCR reads through MiXCR, one entry per CDR3 protein. The sample records 220,000 or so distinct CDR3 sequences, 20% to 25% being singletons. Sequencing used peripheral blood. These receptors were obtained from a woman aged 45 to 65 with Graves' ophthalmopathy.

Points on this clonotype: One junction end disagrees with the germline gene, perhaps due to a read error. The V and J genes are TRBV2 and TRBJ1-1; D perhaps matches TRBD1 (5 bases). The CDR3 is made up of 14 amino acids. Germline V CDR1 and CDR2: SNHLY, FYNNEI. The CDR3 bases are TGTGCCGGCAGTGATCAGGGATGGAACACTGAAGCTTTCTTT. This translates into CAGSDQGWNTEAFF.

There are a few counts of this clonotype. This rearrangement joins TRBV29-1 to TRBJ1-2; the match to TRBD1 covers 8 bases. The CDR3 covers 13 residues. Germline trimming cut 4 bases from V and 1 base from J; bases unmatched to any gene: 2. Germline lookup yields CDR1 SQVTM and CDR2 ANQGSEA. CDR3: CSVGQGFNYGYTF. The CDR3 region has the DNA TGCAGCGTTGGACAGGGGTTTAACTATGGCTACACCTTC.

This clonotype occurred many times. V and J are TRBV20-1 and TRBJ2-5; D may be TRBD1 (6 bases). Germline loops: CDR1 DFQATT, CDR2 SNEGSKA (reference sequence). The CDR3 consists of 15 residues. V was shortened by 2 bases and J by 1 base, with 14 bases between the two germline ends. This CDR3 reads CSARYNKGVQETQYF. The CDR3 DNA is TGCAGTGCTAGATACAATAAGGGGGTCCAAGAGACCCAGTACTTC.

This clonotype was recorded at least ten times. This chain connects TRBV12-3 or TRBV12-4 to TRBJ1-1; TRBD1 matches 8 bases. The trim removed 4 bases at V and 4 bases at J, leaving 5 bases unmatched. The CDR3 is made up of 14 amino acids. Here the CDR3 reads CASSWGQAITEAFF. In nucleotides, the CDR3 is TGTGCCAGCAGTTGGGGACAGGCCATCACTGAAGCTTTCTTT.

The table lists this clonotype with many counts. V usage is TRBV20-1 and J usage is TRBJ1-5; D gene uncertain. Germline CDR1 is DFQATT and CDR2 is SNEGSKA (reference sequence). V was pared by 5 bases and J by 3 bases, with 14 bases between. The CDR3 totals 14 residues. The CDR3 bases are TGCAGTGCTGCCCCGTTGTCTTACAATCAGCCCCAGCATTTT. This encodes CSAAPLSYNQPQHF.

The chain recombines TRBV27 with TRBJ1-1; perhaps TRBD1 as D (6 bases). The CDR3 spans 13 residues. Trimming stripped 8 bases from V and 1 base from J, with 11 bases between. Germline V gene data show CDR1 as MNHEY and CDR2 as SMNVEV (reference sequence). The CDR3 here is CASRGQWNTEAFF. Here the CDR3 DNA reads TGTGCCAGCCGCGGACAGTGGAACACTGAAGCTTTCTTT.

The chain is built from TRBV3-1 and TRBJ2-7; the D is unclear. Per the germline V gene, CDR1 is LGHDT and CDR2 is YNNKEL (reference sequence). Trimming stripped 0 bases from V and 2 bases from J, with 14 bases between. The CDR3 spans 16 residues. The CDR3 is CASSQDPVAGTYEQYF. The DNA for the CDR3 is TGTGCCAGCAGCCAAGATCCAGTGGCCGGCACCTACGAGCAGTACTTC.

This clonotype was recorded many times. The rearrangement uses TRBV5-4 and TRBJ1-5; 9 nucleotides align to TRBD1. V was pared by 4 bases and J by 7 bases, with 6 bases of the junction left unmatched. The germline CDR1 and CDR2 sequences are SGHNT and YYREEE (reference sequence). The CDR3 loop spans 14 amino acids. CDR3 DNA sequence: TGTGCCAGCAGCACGGGGACAGGGCAGCAGCCCCAGCATTTT. This encodes CASSTGTGQQPQHF.

The chain carries TRBV27 and TRBJ2-7, with D possibly being TRBD2 (5 bases). Trimming shortened V by 5 bases and J by 2 bases, and 13 bases separated the two germline ends. From germline, CDR1 is MNHEY and CDR2 SMNVEV (reference sequence). The CDR3 covers 14 residues. The DNA for the CDR3 is TGTGCCAGCAGTCCCGGACTCAGCCCCTACGAGCAGTACTTC. Translating it yields CASSPGLSPYEQYF.

This rearrangement joins TRBV2 to TRBJ1-2, with a possible D match to TRBD1 (6 bases). The V gene's germline CDR1 is SNHLY and CDR2 FYNNEI. CDR3 length: 14 amino acids. Trimming took off 6 bases at V and 4 bases at J, with 15 bases between the two ends. The CDR3 DNA is TGTGCCAGCAGCGGACAGATGGCGGGCTATGGCTACACCTTC. Translated, it gives CASSGQMAGYGYTF.

This clonotype showed up just a few times. The J gene is TRBJ1-5, the V gene TRBV19; D is undetermined. Trimming pared 9 bases from V and 0 bases from J, leaving 15 bases between. The germline V gene encodes CDR1 LNHDA and CDR2 SQIVND (reference sequence). The CDR3 has 15 amino acids. The DNA of the CDR3 is TGTGCCAGCCGCGACCAGCCAAATAGCAATCAGCCCCAGCATTTT. This codes for CASRDQPNSNQPQHF.

V usage is TRBV28 and J usage is TRBJ2-7; D possibly corresponds to TRBD1 (6 bases). V shed 3 bases and J shed 4 bases, with 16 bases lying between them. From germline, CDR1 is MDHEN and CDR2 SYDVKM. The CDR3 loop spans 15 amino acids. CDR3: CASSFPRDTAYEQYF. The CDR3 DNA reads as TGTGCCAGCAGTTTCCCCCGGGACACGGCTTACGAGCAGTACTTC.

This clonotype was seen at least ten times. The chain has TRBV12-3 or TRBV12-4 and TRBJ1-1; D remains ambiguous. CDR3 size: 12 residues. The ends were cut back, 2 bases at V and 7 bases at J, with 8 bases in the middle. CDR3 loop: CASSLKADEAFF. As DNA, the CDR3 is TGTGCCAGCAGTTTAAAGGCAGATGAAGCTTTCTTT.

The count of this clonotype is one. This CDR3 is CASSEAVQETQYF. CDR3 bases: TGTGCCAGCAGTGAAGCGGTACAAGAGACCCAGTACTTC. The chain combines TRBV6-1 with TRBJ2-5; no clear D gene. Germline V gene data show CDR1 as MNHNS and CDR2 as SASEGT. Trimming left V 0 bases short and J 2 bases short, with 4 bases between. The CDR3 length is 13 residues.

This clonotype appeared many times. The chain has TRBV12-3 or TRBV12-4 and TRBJ2-2; tentative D call: TRBD2 (6 bases). The V end lost 11 bases, the J end lost 2 bases, and 15 bases lay between the germline ends. The CDR3 totals 14 residues. The CDR3 DNA follows: TGTGCCTTCGGGCGGGATGCTAACACCGGGGAGCTGTTTTTT. Translation gives CAFGRDANTGELFF.

The CDR3 DNA reads TGTGCCAGCAGTTTATCAGGTGCAGGCCCCTACGAGCAGTACTTC. Translated: CASSLSGAGPYEQYF. V is TRBV27 and J is TRBJ2-7; unclear D gene. The CDR3 loop spans 15 amino acids. Trimming stripped 0 bases from V and 2 bases from J, with 11 bases between. The germline CDR1 and CDR2 sequences are MNHEY and SMNVEV (reference sequence).

This clonotype was recorded at least ten times. The J gene is TRBJ2-2, the V gene TRBV29-1; 9 positions match TRBD2. Germline V lookup: CDR1 SQVTM, CDR2 ANQGSEA. This CDR3 is 14 amino acids long. After removal of 7 bases from V and 7 bases from J, the junction contained 10 bases not matched to a gene. The CDR3 region has the DNA TGCAGCGGGGGGACTAGCAGGAGTAACGGGGAGCTGTTTTTT. It codes for CSGGTSRSNGELFF.

This clonotype has a count of ten or more. This rearrangement joins TRBV6-2 or TRBV6-3 to TRBJ2-7, with 8 bases identical to TRBD2. V trimming: 6 bases; J trimming: 4 bases; junction bases outside the gene matches: 8. Germline V gives CDR1 MNHEY, CDR2 SVGEGT. The CDR3 covers 14 residues. CDR3 nucleotides: TGTGCCAGCAGGCAAGCGGGAGAGGGTTACGAGCAGTACTTC. It codes for CASRQAGEGYEQYF.

This clonotype has more than one count but fewer than ten. V gene TRBV6-1 combines with J gene TRBJ1-1; a weak D match, TRBD1 (5 bases). In germline, CDR1 is MNHNS, CDR2 SASEGT. The V end lost 7 bases, the J end lost 6 bases, and 15 bases lay between the germline ends. The length of the CDR3 is 13 residues. CDR3: CASTKGTWAEAFF. The CDR3 DNA reads as TGTGCCAGCACCAAAGGGACGTGGGCTGAAGCTTTCTTT.

The chain recombines TRBV11-1 with TRBJ2-6; the match to TRBD1 covers 9 bases. CDR1 is SGHAT, CDR2 FQDESV, per germline (reference sequence). The CDR3 is 18 amino acids. The junction had 12 bases not matched to a gene; V was cut back by 5 bases and J by 4 bases. The CDR3 reads CASSATVTQGAGANVLTF. The CDR3 DNA reads as TGTGCCAGCAGCGCCACAGTCACACAGGGGGCCGGGGCCAACGTCCTGACTTTC.

The gene calls are TRBV27 and TRBJ1-5, with 9 bases identical to TRBD1. The V segment lost 5 bases and the J segment 1 base; nucleotides outside the gene matches: 6. Germline assignment: CDR1 MNHEY and CDR2 SMNVEV (reference sequence). The CDR3 runs to 16 residues. This CDR3 reads CASSLTGTGSNQPQHF. CDR3 nucleotide sequence: TGTGCCAGCAGTCTCACCGGGACAGGGAGCAATCAGCCCCAGCATTTT.

A remark on this clonotype: No DNA is shown, since the ends of the CDR3 on it are uncertain; the CDR3 is the one TCRdb lists. The chain carries TRBV24-1 and TRBJ2-2; the D call TRBD2 from the table was never checked on the DNA. The CDR3 spans 16 residues, counting both ends. Germline lookup yields CDR1 KGHDR and CDR2 SFDVKD. The CDR3 loop reads CATSDPGLATPGSCFF.

This clonotype was recorded at least ten times. The V and J genes are TRBV18 and TRBJ1-1; weak D call: TRBD1 (5 bases). Looked up from germline, CDR1 is KGHSH and CDR2 is LQKENI. The CDR3 extends over 15 amino acids. Trimming pared 4 bases from V and 1 base from J, leaving 13 bases between. CDR3 sequence reads: CASSLTQGTNTEAFF. CDR3 in DNA: TGTGCCAGCTCACTAACCCAGGGTACGAACACTGAAGCTTTCTTT.

This clonotype was observed at least ten times. This chain links TRBV11-2 with TRBJ2-5; tentative D call: TRBD2 (6 bases). The V gene's germline CDR1 is SGHAT and CDR2 FQNNGV. Between the trimmed V and J ends, which lost 1 base and 5 bases, there was a span of 20 bases. The CDR3 consists of 17 residues. In DNA, the CDR3 is TGTGCCAGCAGCTTAGGTGTATCGACTAGTTTGCGGGAGACCCAGTACTTC. As protein: CASSLGVSTSLRETQYF.

This clonotype was observed at least ten times. This rearrangement joins TRBV5-1 to TRBJ2-2; D tentatively reads TRBD1 or TRBD2 (5 bases each). With 1 base removed from V and 2 bases from J, the gap between germline ends came to 12 bases. The V gene's germline CDR1 is SGHRS and CDR2 YFSETQ. There are 16 residues in the CDR3. The CDR3 is CASSLFGGENTGELFF. The DNA for the CDR3 is TGCGCCAGCAGCTTGTTTGGGGGTGAAAACACCGGGGAGCTGTTTTTT.

The chain employs TRBV27 and TRBJ2-6; 10 bases agree with TRBD1. V lost 3 bases, J lost 3 bases, and 8 bases stayed unmatched. Germline CDR1 MNHEY, CDR2 SMNVEV (reference sequence). This CDR3 contains 18 residues. CDR3 amino acids: CASSFWGQGSLGANVLTF. In DNA form, the CDR3 reads TGTGCCAGCAGTTTTTGGGGACAGGGGTCCCTTGGGGCCAACGTCCTGACTTTC.

This chain connects TRBV3-1 to TRBJ2-5; D gene unclear. Germline CDR1 reads LGHDT; CDR2 reads YNNKEL (reference sequence). The CDR3 is 12 residues long. Trimming took 0 bases from V and 7 from J, leaving 6 bases between them. As DNA, the CDR3 is TGTGCCAGCAGCCAAGAGAGAGGGACCCAGTACTTC. The encoded protein is CASSQERGTQYF.

This clonotype has just one count. The chain links TRBV10-3 to TRBJ1-2, with D uncertain. This CDR3 is 15 amino acids long. Germline CDR1 and CDR2: ENHRY and SYGVKD. Trimming left V 10 bases short and J 0 bases short, with 18 bases between. The CDR3, as DNA: TGTGCCACCGCAGAGTTGGTTGGAACTAACTATGGCTACACCTTC. This sequence encodes CATAELVGTNYGYTF.